The 30 T cell receptor beta chains presented below share a single source sample, sequenced in a study of OX40 agonist ivuxolimab in advanced cancers. TCRdb's copy holds only in-frame clones and misses some; the assay was immunoSEQ multiplex PCR. The sample contains tens of thousands of clones, just over 85% of which appear only once. The source material was CD4+ or CD8+ T cells sorted from blood, sampled in a trial of the OX40 agonist ivuxolimab. The origin of the receptors is an adult with an advanced solid tumor such as melanoma, head and neck, liver or kidney cancer.

The CDR3 coding sequence is TGTGCCAGCAGCACCGGGACTAGTGAGACCCAGTACTTC. The encoded protein is CASSTGTSETQYF. This rearrangement joins TRBV13 to TRBJ2-5, with 8 bases matching TRBD2. This CDR3 comprises 13 residues. Germline V gene lookup returns CDR1 PRHDT and CDR2 FYEKMQ (reference sequence). Unmatched junction bases numbered 4, after V lost 5 bases and J lost 5 bases.

The chain combines TRBV28 with TRBJ2-5; 14 nucleotides agree with TRBD2. The CDR3 has 14 residues. The junction had 1 base not matched to a gene; V was cut back by 6 bases and J by 4 bases. Germline V gene sequence: CDR1 MDHEN, CDR2 SYDVKM. For the CDR3, the DNA is TGTGCCAGCAGGGGGACTAGCGGGAGAGAGACCCAGTACTTC. Amino acids: CASRGTSGRETQYF.

The V gene is TRBV28, the J gene TRBJ2-5, with D unclear. Trimming shortened V by 2 bases and J by 1 base, and 5 bases separated the two germline ends. CDR1 MDHEN and CDR2 SYDVKM come from the germline V gene. The CDR3 totals 13 residues. Written as DNA, the CDR3 is TGTGCCAGCAGTTTACGGCCCCAAGAGACCCAGTACTTC. It yields the protein CASSLRPQETQYF. Full variable domain (outside the CDR3, taken from reference TRBV28 and TRBJ2-5): DVKVTQSSRYLVKRTGEKVFLECVQDMDHENMFWYRQDPGLGLRLIYFSYDVKMKEKGDIPEGYSVSREKKERFSLILESASTNQTSMYLCASSLRPQETQYFGPGTRLLVL.

CDR3 loop: CASSQDQTARVTIYF. The CDR3 nucleotides read TGCGCCAGCAGCCAAGATCAGACAGCTCGGGTCACCATATATTTT. V and J are TRBV4-1 and TRBJ1-3, with D possibly TRBD1 on 5 matching bases. Germline-derived CDR1 and CDR2 are MGHRA and YSYEKL. V shed 0 bases and J shed 9 bases, with 15 bases lying between them. There are 15 residues in the CDR3.

The rearrangement uses TRBV6-6 and TRBJ1-5; 10 positions agree with TRBD1. The CDR3 consists of 15 residues. CDR1 and CDR2 from the germline V gene are MNHNY and SVGAGI (reference sequence). Trimming at V came to 7 bases and at J to 7 bases, leaving 10 bases not matched to a gene. CDR3 sequence reads: CASTDRGPGGQPQHF. CDR3 bases: TGTGCCAGCACCGACAGGGGGCCTGGAGGCCAGCCCCAGCATTTT.

The V gene is TRBV9, the J gene TRBJ1-5, with D perhaps matching TRBD1 (6 bases). CDR1 and CDR2 (germline): SGDLS, YYNGEE. This CDR3 is 15 amino acids long. Trimming left V 3 bases short and J 4 bases short, with 14 bases between. The CDR3 region has the DNA TGTGCCAGCAGCGGGACGACAGGAGATAATCAGCCCCAGCATTTT. Amino acid sequence: CASSGTTGDNQPQHF. The full variable domain, rest sourced from reference TRBV9 and TRBJ1-5, is DSGVTQTPKHLITATGQRVTLRCSPRSGDLSVYWYQQSLDQGLQFLIQYYNGEERAKGNILERFSAQQFPDLHSELNLSSLELGDSALYFCASSGTTGDNQPQHFGDGTRLSIL.

The rearrangement links TRBV9 to TRBJ2-2; D not resolved. The germline V and J ends were trimmed by 2 bases and 0 bases, with 11 bases remaining between them. Germline V gene lookup returns CDR1 SGDLS and CDR2 YYNGEE. CDR3 length: 16 residues. Written as DNA, the CDR3 is TGTGCCAGCAGCGTGATCGGAACGCCGAACACCGGGGAGCTGTTTTTT. Amino acids: CASSVIGTPNTGELFF.

The chain employs TRBV5-1 and TRBJ2-3; 12 bases match TRBD2. This CDR3 has 17 amino acids. Germline CDR1 reads SGHRS; CDR2 reads YFSETQ. V dropped 2 bases and J dropped 2; count of bases not matched to a gene: 6. CDR3 in amino acids: CASSFKTSGSPTDTQYF. The CDR3 DNA follows: TGCGCCAGCAGCTTCAAGACTAGCGGGAGCCCCACAGATACGCAGTATTTT.

This clone has just one count. The chain is built from TRBV7-9 and TRBJ2-7; 11 positions match TRBD2. The V segment lost 5 bases and the J segment 13 bases; nucleotides outside the gene matches: 4. Germline V CDR1 and CDR2: SEHNR, FQNEAQ (reference sequence). The CDR3 is 11 amino acids. For the CDR3, the DNA is TGTGCCAGCAGCGCGGGACTAGCGGTATACTTC. Translating it yields CASSAGLAVYF.

The rearrangement uses TRBV9 and TRBJ2-1, with 7 bases that match TRBD2. The ends lost 3 bases at V and 0 bases at J; junction bases unmatched: 3. The CDR3 has 15 residues. Germline CDR1 is SGDLS and CDR2 is YYNGEE. In nucleotides, the CDR3 is TGTGCCAGCAGCGAACCGGGAGGCTCCTACAATGAGCAGTTCTTC. Translation gives CASSEPGGSYNEQFF.

The chain uses TRBV13 and TRBJ2-1, with 7 bases that match TRBD1. Trimming removed 4 bases from V and 7 bases from J; junction bases left unmatched: 4. CDR1 is PRHDT and CDR2 is FYEKMQ in the germline V gene (reference sequence). This CDR3 spans 13 amino acids. The chain's CDR3 is CASSSDRDNEQFF. The CDR3 bases are TGTGCCAGCAGCTCCGACAGGGATAATGAGCAGTTCTTC. Full variable domain (outside the CDR3, taken from reference TRBV13 and TRBJ2-1): AAGVIQSPRHLIKEKRETATLKCYPIPRHDTVYWYQQGPGQDPQFLISFYEKMQSDKGSIPDRFSAQQFSDYHSELNMSSLELGDSALYFCASSSDRDNEQFFGPGTRLTVL.

V is TRBV6-1 and J is TRBJ2-5; D not resolved. Trimming took 2 bases from V and 2 from J, leaving 12 bases between them. CDR1 and CDR2 from the germline V gene are MNHNS and SASEGT. This CDR3 region has 15 residues. CDR3 in amino acids: CASSEPRIRQETQYF. The CDR3 nucleotides read TGTGCCAGCAGTGAACCTCGTATCAGGCAAGAGACCCAGTACTTC.

This rearrangement joins TRBV7-9 to TRBJ2-5, with D perhaps TRBD1 or TRBD2 (6 bases each). Germline CDR1 reads SEHNR; CDR2 reads FQNEAQ (reference sequence). Trimming removed 1 base at V and 0 bases at J, with 12 bases between. The CDR3 sequence is 16 residues long. In nucleotides, the CDR3 is TGTGCCAGCAGCTTAGAGGGGGGCAGGGACCAAGAGACCCAGTACTTC. It codes for CASSLEGGRDQETQYF.

The rearrangement uses TRBV7-2 and TRBJ2-2; D possibly corresponds to TRBD2 (5 bases). The germline V gene encodes CDR1 SGHTA and CDR2 FQGNSA. This CDR3 has 15 amino acids. Trimming stripped 5 bases from V and 6 bases from J, with 16 bases between. The CDR3 sequence: CASSQSVTRPGELFF. The DNA of the CDR3 is TGTGCCAGCAGCCAATCGGTAACTAGACCCGGGGAGCTGTTTTTT.

The rearrangement links TRBV9 to TRBJ2-7; D ambiguous. The CDR3 runs to 13 residues. From germline, CDR1 is SGDLS and CDR2 YYNGEE. Trimming stripped 4 bases from V and 5 bases from J, with 13 bases between. The CDR3 here is CASSRLGWNEQYF. CDR3 nucleotides: TGTGCCAGCAGCAGACTCGGGTGGAACGAGCAGTACTTC.

The genes are TRBV5-4 and TRBJ2-1, with D possibly matching TRBD2 (7 bases). CDR1 is SGHNT, CDR2 YYREEE, per germline (reference sequence). This CDR3 contains 15 residues. Trimming took off 2 bases at V and 2 bases at J, with 11 bases between the two ends. In nucleotides, the CDR3 is TGTGCCAGCAGCTTTAGGGGGAGGGCCTACAATGAGCAGTTCTTC. As protein: CASSFRGRAYNEQFF.

The V call is TRBV5-6, the J call TRBJ2-5; tentatively, D is TRBD2 (5 bases). The J call is in doubt because the DNA end fits TRBJ2-7 better. The CDR3 totals 15 residues. Germline V gene sequence: CDR1 SGHDT, CDR2 YYEEEE. The CDR3 loop is CASSVYLGVGSEQYF. CDR3 nucleotide sequence: TGTGCCAGCAGCGTATACTTAGGAGTAGGGAGCGAGCAGTACTTC.

The chain combines TRBV28 with TRBJ2-2, with 9 positions matching TRBD2. The ends lost 8 bases at V and 6 bases at J; junction bases unmatched: 10. Germline CDR1 MDHEN, CDR2 SYDVKM. This CDR3 has 15 amino acids. CDR3: CASALWLAGPGELFF. The CDR3 DNA follows: TGTGCCAGCGCCTTGTGGCTAGCGGGACCCGGGGAGCTGTTTTTT.

The chain recombines TRBV14 with TRBJ1-5; D is undetermined. The ends were cut back, 8 bases at V and 8 bases at J, with 19 bases in the middle. Germline CDR1 is SGHDN and CDR2 is FVKESK. CDR3 length: 14 amino acids. The CDR3 protein is CASVDRTGEKPQHF. The CDR3 DNA reads as TGTGCCAGCGTGGACCGAACCGGGGAGAAGCCCCAGCATTTT.

Worth noting for this clone: The same CDR3 arises from other DNA sequences in this sample as well. CDR3 in amino acids: CASSLNTGELFF. DNA of the CDR3: TGTGCCAGCAGCTTGAACACCGGGGAGCTGTTTTTT. The V and J genes are TRBV11-3 and TRBJ2-2; D gene unclear. V was trimmed by 3 bases and J by 1 base, leaving 0 bases between them. The CDR3 spans 12 residues. In germline, CDR1 is SGHNT, CDR2 YENEEA.

The count of this clone is one. J is TRBJ2-2 and V is TRBV6-5, with 12 bases fitting TRBD2. The CDR3 is 15 residues long. CDR1 is MNHEY, CDR2 SVGAGI, per germline. Unmatched junction bases numbered 5, after V lost 4 bases and J lost 8 bases. CDR3 residues: CASSLGLAGSGELFF. In DNA, the CDR3 is TGTGCCAGCAGTTTGGGACTAGCGGGTTCTGGGGAGCTGTTTTTT.

The chain carries TRBV28 and TRBJ1-5; D unclear. Germline V gene sequence: CDR1 MDHEN, CDR2 SYDVKM. The ends were cut back, 1 base at V and 0 bases at J, with 13 bases in the middle. The CDR3 length is 17 residues. The CDR3 sequence: CASSLFSYHNSNQPQHF. The CDR3 nucleotides are TGTGCCAGCAGTTTATTCTCATACCATAATAGCAATCAGCCCCAGCATTTT.

The CDR3 nucleotides are TGTGCCATCGGGCTCGACAGGGGGCGAGGGCAAGAGACCCAGTACTTC. Translation: CAIGLDRGRGQETQYF. The chain links TRBV10-3 to TRBJ2-5; 10 positions match TRBD1. The CDR3 loop spans 16 amino acids. Germline-derived CDR1 and CDR2 are ENHRY and SYGVKD. The junction had 11 bases not matched to a gene; V was cut back by 8 bases and J by 2 bases.

This clone was counted a single time. V gene TRBV11-1 combines with J gene TRBJ1-2, with 7 bases fitting TRBD1. The CDR3 extends over 14 amino acids. The V gene end was trimmed by 0 bases and the J gene end by 8 bases; junction bases not matched to a gene: 6. Germline V gene sequence: CDR1 SGHAT, CDR2 FQDESV (reference sequence). The CDR3 reads CASSLAGTEYGYTF. The CDR3 region has the DNA TGTGCCAGCAGCTTAGCCGGGACAGAATACGGCTACACCTTC.

V and J are TRBV27 and TRBJ2-5, with a weak D call TRBD1 (6 bases). Trimming pared 2 bases from V and 9 bases from J, leaving 19 bases between. This CDR3 contains 15 residues. CDR1 and CDR2 (germline): MNHEY, SMNVEV (reference sequence). The chain's CDR3 is CASSLGGGPTQAQYF. In nucleotides, the CDR3 is TGTGCCAGCAGTTTAGGGGGCGGACCCACGCAGGCCCAGTACTTC.

This clone was counted between two and nine times. This chain uses TRBV29-1 with TRBJ2-3; D is unresolved. Germline V gives CDR1 SQVTM, CDR2 ANQGSEA. The CDR3 runs to 12 residues. V shed 4 bases and J shed 5 bases, with 10 bases lying between them. The CDR3 loop reads CSVGAGQDTQYF. The CDR3 DNA reads as TGCAGCGTTGGGGCAGGTCAAGATACGCAGTATTTT.

The rearrangement joins TRBV6-6 to TRBJ2-3; 12 bases are shared with TRBD2. There are 15 residues in the CDR3. Germline assignment: CDR1 MNHNY and CDR2 SVGAGI (reference sequence). V lost 6 bases to trimming and J lost 4 bases; unmatched junction nucleotides: 5. The CDR3 sequence is CASRPLAGGSDTQYF. The DNA for the CDR3 is TGTGCCAGCAGACCCCTAGCGGGAGGGTCAGATACGCAGTATTTT.

The gene calls are TRBV7-3 and TRBJ2-3, with unresolved D. This CDR3 has 14 residues. Germline V gene data show CDR1 as SGHTA and CDR2 as FQGTGA. V shed 1 base and J shed 4 bases, with 9 bases lying between them. The CDR3 sequence: CASSLNSAPDTQYF. The CDR3 DNA is TGTGCCAGCAGCTTAAATTCAGCCCCAGATACGCAGTATTTT.

The chain recombines TRBV6-6 with TRBJ2-7, with 15 bases identical to TRBD2. The CDR3 extends over 16 amino acids. The germline V gene encodes CDR1 MNHNY and CDR2 SVGAGI (reference sequence). With V trimmed by 6 bases and J by 2 bases, 5 bases remained unmatched. This chain's CDR3 is CASRVRTSGRAYEQYF. The CDR3 nucleotides read TGTGCCAGCAGGGTTAGGACTAGCGGGAGGGCCTACGAGCAGTACTTC.

The chain couples TRBV7-2 to TRBJ1-2, with D possibly being TRBD1 (6 bases). The CDR3 contains 14 residues. The germline gives CDR1 SGHTA, CDR2 FQGNSA. Trimming removed 5 bases from V and 8 bases from J, with 18 bases in between. CDR3 in DNA: TGTGCCAGCAGCAATCCGGGGACAATCGGGGGCTACACCTTC. It specifies CASSNPGTIGGYTF.